This TCR beta chain derives from a study of T cell repertoires in cytomegalovirus infection (dated by TCRdb to about 2019). Broadly, across the study: Donor HLA type was relevant to the analysis, as public TCR beta signatures indicated carriage of CMV infection together with the matching HLA type.

Trimming removed 3 bases from V and 2 bases from J; the gene matches leave 13 bases unexplained. Looking up the germline V gene yields CDR1 LGHNT and CDR2 FRNRAP. From the cysteine through the phenylalanine, the CDR3 covers 18 amino acids. Only the CDR3 part of the read is kept: 54 bases, read in frame from the first base. Sequencing relied on an Illumina HiSeq 1500. The raw public reads went through TCRdb reprocessing: fastp at Q25, MiXCR clone calling, in-frame beta chains kept. Every entry covers one CDR3 protein and lists the most common genes and DNA from its rows. This sample holds hundreds of thousands of distinct CDR3 sequences; approximately 24% were observed only once. 6.5% to 10% of the sample belongs to the ten largest clones. In this sample, this clonotype turned up a few times. Its antigen remains unidentified. The sample holds no much larger clone one base away, and base qualities are not on file.

What the work shows at the level of the full study, not this receptor alone: The ex vivo response was dominated by HLA-C-restricted CMV-specific TCR beta clonotypes, which also provided the single most frequent clonotype in two of eight donors. Carriers of CMV infection plus the relevant HLA type were discriminated by the cumulative frequency of public TCR beta family members in the study cohort and in an independent roughly 370-donor cohort.

The chain couples TRBV12-5 to TRBJ2-3, with 8 bases in between that match TRBD2. The sequence came from a human donor in good health (CMV status not recorded). Some clones in this sample may be carry-over from other donors' samples. Sequencing used CD8+ T cells from PBMCs. The DNA sequence reads TGTGCTAGTGGTTTCGGTGTGGAGCAAGCGGGGGTCACAGATACGCAGTATTTT. Its protein is CASGFGVEQAGVTDTQYF.